The clone carrying this T cell receptor beta chain has at least ten counts. Antigen: not known. The record originates from a study of T cells in Graves' hyperthyroidism and ophthalmopathy. General observations from the study: Ophthalmopathy and stable hyperthyroidism were separated by a 13 V-J model.

Each patient was aged 18 to 65 and had newly diagnosed hyperthyroidism of under 2 months' duration. Diagnosing involved the use of clinical symptoms, serum thyroxine and TRAb, thyroid ultrasound and orbital computed tomography. Researchers took RNA transcripts and amplified the TCR beta CDR3 regions from them. The TCR CDR3 first-round RT-PCR relied on the HTBI primer set. TCRdb redid the calling of the multiplex PCR reads with MiXCR, one entry per CDR3 protein. The top ten clones hold 10% to 15% of a sample with roughly 260,000 distinct CDR3 sequences, 14% to 15% of them seen once. This CDR3 comprises 17 residues. Germline V gives CDR1 MGHRA, CDR2 YSYEKL. Between the trimmed V and J ends, which lost 4 bases and 0 bases, there was a span of 17 bases.

This chain links TRBV4-1 with TRBJ2-3, with a possible D match to TRBD2 (6 bases). The sequenced sample was blood. The sequence derives from a woman aged 40 to 50 with Graves' hyperthyroidism that later progressed to Graves' ophthalmopathy. CDR3 sequence reads: CASSPSPPGTSTDTQYF. CDR3 DNA sequence: TGCGCCAGCAGCCCCTCACCCCCCGGGACTAGCACAGATACGCAGTATTTT.